The 17 T cell receptor beta chains in this list originate from one sample, sequenced in a study of blood T cell repertoires in COVID-19. Profiled with immunoSEQ multiplex PCR; TCRdb holds only in-frame clones, not every one. The sample shows 150,000 to 200,000 clones, about nine tenths of them seen only once. The sequencing sample was made of PBMCs or T cells enriched from blood (not recorded which). These receptors all stem from a woman younger than 35 who had recovered from COVID-19.

This clone was picked up one time. The chain carries TRBV29-1 and TRBJ1-1; D possibly corresponds to TRBD1 (6 bases). The CDR3 runs 13 residues. Germline-derived CDR1 and CDR2 are SQVTM and ANQGSEA. V shed 8 bases and J shed 1 base, with 14 bases lying between them. CDR3 residues: CSSLGGPNTEAFF. The DNA of the CDR3 is TGCAGCTCCCTGGGGGGGCCGAACACTGAAGCTTTCTTT.

The chain uses TRBV11-2 and TRBJ1-1; tentative D call: TRBD1 (5 bases). The V end lost 5 bases, the J end lost 6 bases, and 19 bases lay between the germline ends. Germline V gives CDR1 SGHAT, CDR2 FQNNGV. This CDR3 spans 15 amino acids. CDR3 in DNA: TGTGCCAGCAGCCTCGACCGGGCTGGGGCGGCTGAAGCTTTCTTT. As protein: CASSLDRAGAAEAFF.

This clone was found once. The gene calls are TRBV5-1 and TRBJ2-5, with TRBD2 as a possible D gene (6 bases). The CDR3 is 15 amino acids. Germline values: CDR1 SGHRS, CDR2 YFSETQ. The V end was cut by 0 bases, the J end by 1 base, with 10 bases between. The DNA for the CDR3 is TGCGCCAGCAGCTTGGAACTAGCCCTCCAAGAGACCCAGTACTTC. It specifies CASSLELALQETQYF.

This clone has ten or more counts. Other DNA sequences in the same sample also yield this CDR3. The CDR3 region is CASSSRGSSPLHF. CDR3 DNA: TGTGCCAGCAGTTCCAGGGGTAGCTCACCCCTCCACTTT. V is TRBV6-5 and J is TRBJ1-6, with D tentatively TRBD1 (6 bases). CDR1 is MNHEY, CDR2 SVGAGI, per germline. This CDR3 contains 13 residues. The V and J ends lost 4 bases and 10 bases respectively, with 11 bases between them.

This clone was seen more than once but under ten times. The V call is TRBV11-3, the J call TRBJ2-7; maybe TRBD2 (6 bases). V lost 5 bases, J lost 1 base, and 9 bases lay in between. Germline CDR1 reads SGHNT; CDR2 reads YENEEA. The CDR3 covers 13 residues. CDR3: CASSPGTSYEQYF. CDR3 in DNA: TGTGCCAGCAGCCCAGGGACTTCCTACGAGCAGTACTTC.

V is TRBV2 and J is TRBJ1-5, with 7 bases fitting TRBD1. Per germline, CDR1 SNHLY and CDR2 FYNNEI. This CDR3 comprises 15 residues. Germline trimming cut 3 bases from V and 7 bases from J; bases unmatched to any gene: 9. The CDR3 sequence is CASSDLLGGGQPQHF. The DNA for the CDR3 is TGTGCCAGCAGTGACCTTTTAGGGGGCGGGCAGCCCCAGCATTTT. Drawing the rest from reference TRBV2 and TRBJ1-5, the complete variable domain is EPEVTQTPSHQVTQMGQEVILRCVPISNHLYFYWYRQILGQKVEFLVSFYNNEISEKSEIFDDQFSVERPDGSNFTLKIRSTKLEDSAMYFCASSDLLGGGQPQHFGDGTRLSIL.

V is TRBV19 and J is TRBJ1-2; 8 bases match TRBD1. The CDR3 sequence is 12 residues long. Looked up from germline, CDR1 is LNHDA and CDR2 is SQIVND (reference sequence). V dropped 7 bases and J dropped 6; count of bases not matched to a gene: 4. The CDR3 bases are TGTGCCAGTAACGAGGACAGGGATGGCTACACCTTC. Translation gives CASNEDRDGYTF.

J is TRBJ2-5 and V is TRBV28, with 9 bases identical to TRBD2. This CDR3 is built from 15 residues. J gave up 5 bases and V 6 bases, and 10 bases lay outside the gene matches. Germline V gene data show CDR1 as MDHEN and CDR2 as SYDVKM. Here the CDR3 reads CASSVWAGGTETQYF. The CDR3 DNA sequence: TGTGCCAGCAGCGTCTGGGCGGGGGGGACCGAGACCCAGTACTTC.

On this clone itself: Within the sample, other DNA sequences also encode this same CDR3. This chain uses TRBV28 with TRBJ1-2; D unclear. Germline V gene lookup returns CDR1 MDHEN and CDR2 SYDVKM. V dropped 5 bases and J dropped 7 bases, with 8 bases sitting between them. The CDR3 loop spans 11 amino acids. The CDR3 DNA sequence: TGTGCCAGCAGTCCGAGCGGTGGCTACACCTTC. Amino acids: CASSPSGGYTF.

The DNA for the CDR3 is TGTGCCAGCAGCCTTAAGCGGTACAATGAGCAGTTCTTC. Its protein is CASSLKRYNEQFF. The rearrangement joins TRBV27 to TRBJ2-1; D may be TRBD2 (5 bases). The ends were cut back, 6 bases at V and 4 bases at J, with 10 bases in the middle. Looked up from germline, CDR1 is MNHEY and CDR2 is SMNVEV (reference sequence). The CDR3 extends over 13 amino acids.

J is TRBJ1-5 and V is TRBV23-1; D gene unclear. TRBV23-1 falls under the ORF class, with uncertain function. There are 12 residues in the CDR3. The ends were cut back, 2 bases at V and 6 bases at J, with 5 bases in the middle. The CDR3 protein is CASSQRVQPQHF. The CDR3 nucleotides read TGCGCCAGCAGTCAACGGGTTCAGCCCCAGCATTTT.

The V and J genes are TRBV4-3 and TRBJ1-1; D perhaps matches TRBD1 (6 bases). Germline values: CDR1 LGHNA, CDR2 YSLEER. This CDR3 contains 16 residues. Trimming shortened V by 1 base and J by 3 bases, and 15 bases separated the two germline ends. The CDR3 DNA sequence: TGCGCCAGCAGCCAAGCCATAGGACAGACATACACTGAAGCTTTCTTT. It yields the protein CASSQAIGQTYTEAFF.

The CDR3 DNA follows: TGTGCCAGCAGCCCTGGTAATAGCGGAAGCACAGATACGCAGTATTTT. This gives the protein CASSPGNSGSTDTQYF. The V gene is TRBV7-3, the J gene TRBJ2-3; D perhaps matches TRBD2 (6 bases). The germline V and J ends were trimmed by 5 bases and 0 bases, with 15 bases remaining between them. Germline CDR1 reads SGHTA; CDR2 reads FQGTGA. The CDR3 is 16 residues long.

The CDR3 region has the DNA TGTGCCAGAAGCCCTCGACTAGCGGGAGGAAAAAAACAGTTCTTC. Translation gives CARSPRLAGGKKQFF. This sequence joins TRBV5-3 and TRBJ2-1; TRBD2 matches 13 bases. TRBV5-3 is an open reading frame, and its role is uncertain. The CDR3 extends over 15 amino acids. Germline trimming cut 4 bases from V and 13 bases from J; bases unmatched to any gene: 11.

The rearrangement uses TRBV7-2 and TRBJ1-3; 9 nucleotides align to TRBD1. There are 15 residues in the CDR3. Losses at the gene ends were 4 bases for V and 0 bases for J; bases not matched to a gene: 1. Per germline, CDR1 SGHTA and CDR2 FQGNSA. The CDR3 DNA follows: TGTGCCAGCAGCTGGGACAGGGTCTCTGGAAACACCATATATTTT. Translation: CASSWDRVSGNTIYF.

CDR3 sequence: CASRGLTSNHGELFF. The CDR3, as DNA: TGTGCCAGCAGGGGGCTGACTAGTAACCACGGGGAGCTGTTTTTT. The V call is TRBV6-5, the J call TRBJ2-2, with TRBD2 as a possible D gene (6 bases). Per germline, CDR1 MNHEY and CDR2 SVGAGI. The CDR3 totals 15 residues. Trimming shortened V by 6 bases and J by 7 bases, and 18 bases separated the two germline ends.

The J gene is TRBJ1-6, the V gene TRBV10-3; 7 bases fit TRBD1. The CDR3 is made up of 15 amino acids. Germline loops: CDR1 ENHRY, CDR2 SYGVKD. Trimming removed 3 bases from V and 5 bases from J; junction bases left unmatched: 4. The CDR3 DNA sequence: TGTGCCATCAGTGACAGGGGGACAAATAATTCACCCCTCCACTTT. Translated: CAISDRGTNNSPLHF.